This T cell receptor beta chain originates from a study of shared clonotypes between healthy human individuals. Remarks on this clone: Its antigen is currently unknown.

Germline loops: CDR1 MNHNY, CDR2 SVGAGI (reference sequence). This CDR3 has 12 amino acids. V was trimmed by 1 base and J by 5 bases, leaving 6 bases between them. Genomic DNA of each subset was evenly split across several immunoSEQ plates. TCRdb keeps only in-frame clones here, not all; method: immunoSEQ multiplex PCR. The sample consists of 450,000 to 550,000 clones, about four fifths of them appearing once. The donors, healthy adults who were HIV-negative, had experienced no recent acute infections or vaccinations. Extraction of genomic DNA in unsorted samples used 100 million or so PBMCs. General study points: Read depth was anticipated to influence clonotype sharing among donors.

Sequencing used PBMCs. This TCR was recovered from a woman aged 40 to 50 in good health. Some clones in this sample may be carry-over from other donors' samples. The chain employs TRBV6-6 and TRBJ2-7; D gene unclear. CDR3 DNA: TGTGCCAGCAGTTACTTTAGAAACGAGCAGTACTTC. Its protein is CASSYFRNEQYF.